These 30 T cell receptor beta chains share one sample of origin, sequenced in a study of sequential checkpoint blockade in melanoma. TCRdb keeps only in-frame clones here, not all; method: immunoSEQ multiplex PCR. This sample has 10,000 to 15,000 clones, with less than 75% found just once. The treatment denotes: randomized to nivolumab then ipilimumab (arm A) or the reverse (arm B). Sequenced here: CD8+ T cells sorted from blood (inferred from file names), sampled from a patient given nivolumab and ipilimumab in sequence. The receptors come from a human donor with melanoma.

The chain is built from TRBV19 and TRBJ2-6, with 7 bases that match TRBD1. CDR1 and CDR2 (germline): LNHDA, SQIVND (reference sequence). The CDR3 has 15 amino acids. Germline trimming cut 2 bases from V and 7 bases from J; bases unmatched to any gene: 5. The CDR3 sequence is CASSISRTGANVLTF. DNA for the CDR3: TGTGCCAGTAGTATATCGCGGACAGGAGCCAACGTCCTGACTTTC.

The chain combines TRBV28 with TRBJ2-3; D perhaps matches TRBD2 (5 bases). This CDR3 is 16 amino acids long. The germline V and J ends were trimmed by 0 bases and 0 bases, with 10 bases remaining between them. Germline V gene lookup returns CDR1 MDHEN and CDR2 SYDVKM. The CDR3: CASSLWERSSTDTQYF. CDR3 coding DNA: TGTGCCAGCAGTTTATGGGAGCGGTCCAGCACAGATACGCAGTATTTT.

This chain connects TRBV6-6 to TRBJ2-3, with 7 bases fitting TRBD1. The ends lost 7 bases at V and 3 bases at J; junction bases unmatched: 13. The germline gives CDR1 MNHNY, CDR2 SVGAGI (reference sequence). This CDR3 comprises 16 residues. The DNA for the CDR3 is TGTGCCAGCACGGGGCTTGGAAGGGGGCTAACAGATACGCAGTATTTT. Translating gives CASTGLGRGLTDTQYF.

V and J are TRBV5-1 and TRBJ2-7; TRBD1 matches at 7 bases. This CDR3 is built from 13 residues. After removal of 3 bases from V and 6 bases from J, the junction contained 6 bases not matched to a gene. Germline V gene lookup returns CDR1 SGHRS and CDR2 YFSETQ. The CDR3 bases are TGCGCCAGCAGCTCTACAGGGGACAGCGAGCAGTACTTC. Its translation is CASSSTGDSEQYF.

The rearrangement joins TRBV4-3 to TRBJ2-3, with 9 nucleotides matching TRBD2. In germline, CDR1 is LGHNA, CDR2 YSLEER. The V gene end was trimmed by 3 bases and the J gene end by 3 bases; junction bases not matched to a gene: 7. The CDR3 spans 16 residues. The CDR3 DNA reads as TGCGCCAGCAGCCAGGCGGGGGGGCCCATTACAGATACGCAGTATTTT. It specifies CASSQAGGPITDTQYF.

The chain recombines TRBV6-5 with TRBJ1-6, with TRBD1 identical over 7 bases. The CDR3 is 14 amino acids. Trimming took 6 bases from V and 6 from J; bases not matched to a gene: 5. Germline V gives CDR1 MNHEY, CDR2 SVGAGI. The CDR3 here is CASRPGQPNSPLHF. The CDR3 bases are TGTGCCAGCAGGCCGGGACAGCCTAATTCACCCCTCCACTTT.

This clone has just a few counts. CDR3: CASSHSGTVMDNEQFF. In DNA form, the CDR3 reads TGTGCCAGCAGCCACTCCGGGACAGTTATGGACAATGAGCAGTTCTTC. V and J are TRBV5-5 and TRBJ2-1; 7 bases line up with TRBD1. Trimming at V came to 4 bases and at J to 5 bases, leaving 12 bases not matched to a gene. Germline V gives CDR1 SGHKS, CDR2 YYEKEE (reference sequence). The CDR3 extends over 16 amino acids.

The chain carries TRBV9 and TRBJ2-2; the D gene is possibly TRBD2 (7 bases). There are 15 residues in the CDR3. V lost 3 bases and J lost 7, with 16 bases in between. Germline CDR1 reads SGDLS; CDR2 reads YYNGEE. CDR3 DNA sequence: TGTGCCAGCAGCGCCGTGGGGGGGCTTAGCGGGGAGCTGTTTTTT. It specifies CASSAVGGLSGELFF.

J is TRBJ1-6 and V is TRBV28; a possible D gene is TRBD1 (5 bases). The CDR3 has 15 amino acids. Germline CDR1 is MDHEN and CDR2 is SYDVKM. Deletions cut 2 bases from V and 6 bases from J, with 11 bases between. Here the CDR3 DNA reads TGTGCCAGCAGTTTACAGGGCCTAGGTAATTCACCCCTCCACTTT. It yields the protein CASSLQGLGNSPLHF. Based on the CDR3 plus reference TRBV28 and TRBJ1-6, the full variable domain is DVKVTQSSRYLVKRTGEKVFLECVQDMDHENMFWYRQDPGLGLRLIYFSYDVKMKEKGDIPEGYSVSREKKERFSLILESASTNQTSMYLCASSLQGLGNSPLHFGNGTRLTVT.

V usage is TRBV4-2 and J usage is TRBJ1-3; D remains unclear. Germline V gene sequence: CDR1 LGHNA, CDR2 YNFKEQ. V gave up 4 bases and J gave up 0 bases, with 13 bases separating them. The CDR3 extends over 16 amino acids. The CDR3 spells CASSLVSDNSGNTIYF. Written as DNA, the CDR3 is TGTGCCAGCAGCCTGGTGTCAGACAACTCTGGAAACACCATATATTTT.

The chain is built from TRBV5-5 and TRBJ2-1; D might be TRBD2 (5 bases). The CDR3 is 15 residues long. The ends were cut back, 2 bases at V and 0 bases at J, with 9 bases in the middle. Per germline, CDR1 SGHKS and CDR2 YYEKEE (reference sequence). The CDR3 region is CASSFSADSYNEQFF. Here the CDR3 DNA reads TGTGCCAGCAGCTTCTCAGCGGACTCCTACAATGAGCAGTTCTTC.

The rearrangement links TRBV5-3 to TRBJ1-2, with 10 bases lining up with TRBD1. TRBV5-3 qualifies as an ORF whose function is uncertain. J was trimmed by 4 bases and V by 8 bases; bases with no gene match: 8. The CDR3 is made up of 14 amino acids. The chain's CDR3 is CASSPGQGSYGYTF. Written as DNA, the CDR3 is TGTGCCAGCAGTCCGGGACAGGGGTCCTATGGCTACACCTTC.

The rearrangement links TRBV13 to TRBJ2-3; 7 nucleotides agree with TRBD2. Germline V CDR1 and CDR2: PRHDT, FYEKMQ (reference sequence). With V trimmed by 5 bases and J by 6 bases, 11 bases remained unmatched. The CDR3 loop spans 15 amino acids. CDR3 bases: TGTGCCAGCAGCCCCTGGGGGGGGACGTTGGATACGCAGTATTTT. Residues: CASSPWGGTLDTQYF. The full variable domain, completed using reference TRBV13 and TRBJ2-3, is AAGVIQSPRHLIKEKRETATLKCYPIPRHDTVYWYQQGPGQDPQFLISFYEKMQSDKGSIPDRFSAQQFSDYHSELNMSSLELGDSALYFCASSPWGGTLDTQYFGPGTRLTVL.

The chain recombines TRBV7-9 with TRBJ2-2, with D possibly TRBD1 on 5 matching bases. This CDR3 has 14 residues. Germline V gene lookup returns CDR1 SEHNR and CDR2 FQNEAQ (reference sequence). Trimming stripped 5 bases from V and 4 bases from J, with 11 bases between. Here the CDR3 DNA reads TGTGCCAGCAGCCGACTCACAGGCACCGGGGAGCTGTTTTTT. Translating it yields CASSRLTGTGELFF.

A few counts support this clone. The CDR3: CASSLTGLSTDTQYF. CDR3 nucleotide sequence: TGTGCCAGCAGCTTGACAGGGTTAAGCACAGATACGCAGTATTTT. The chain links TRBV5-5 to TRBJ2-3; a possible D gene is TRBD1 (6 bases). The CDR3 contains 15 residues. Per germline, CDR1 SGHKS and CDR2 YYEKEE (reference sequence). V gave up 1 base and J gave up 0 bases, with 9 bases separating them.

The CDR3 DNA follows: TGTGCCAGCAGTGATGGAGGAGTCTATGGCTACACCTTC. Translation gives CASSDGGVYGYTF. The gene calls are TRBV2 and TRBJ1-2; D is undetermined. The CDR3 loop spans 13 amino acids. CDR1 is SNHLY, CDR2 FYNNEI, per germline. V gave up 3 bases and J gave up 4 bases, with 9 bases separating them.

This chain joins TRBV5-3 and TRBJ1-1; D might be TRBD1 (6 bases). TRBV5-3 is treated as an ORF (open reading frame) with a function not yet certain. V was shortened by 8 bases and J by 0 bases, with 17 bases between the two germline ends. The CDR3 extends over 15 amino acids. The CDR3 coding sequence is TGTGCCAGCAGCACAGGGACGGGGATGAACACTGAAGCTTTCTTT. Translation gives CASSTGTGMNTEAFF.

CDR3 nucleotide sequence: TGTGCCAGCAGTGAGTTATCACTGACGAACACCGGGGAGCTGTTTTTT. Residues: CASSELSLTNTGELFF. The V and J genes are TRBV27 and TRBJ2-2; D ambiguous. The CDR3 runs to 16 residues. V was cut by 5 bases and J by 0 bases, with 13 bases left in between. Germline CDR1 MNHEY, CDR2 SMNVEV (reference sequence).

The chain employs TRBV19 and TRBJ2-5, with D possibly matching TRBD2 (8 bases). V shed 10 bases and J shed 5 bases, with 20 bases lying between them. Germline V gene lookup returns CDR1 LNHDA and CDR2 SQIVND (reference sequence). The CDR3 has 14 residues. CDR3 DNA sequence: TGTGCCACGGGGGGGAGGGGGCAAGGGGAGACCCAGTACTTC. The encoded protein is CATGGRGQGETQYF. The full variable domain, its missing parts supplied by reference TRBV19 and TRBJ2-5, is DGGITQSPKYLFRKEGQNVTLSCEQNLNHDAMYWYRQDPGQGLRLIYYSQIVNDFQKGDIAEGYSVSREKKESFPLTVTSAQKNPTAFYLCATGGRGQGETQYFGPGTRLLVL.

V gene TRBV4-1 combines with J gene TRBJ2-1, with a weak D call TRBD2 (6 bases). This CDR3 is built from 15 residues. The V end lost 3 bases, the J end lost 8 bases, and 17 bases lay between the germline ends. Germline CDR1 is MGHRA and CDR2 is YSYEKL. The CDR3 bases are TGCGCCAGCAGCCAGGGCAATTCGGGAGTGTATGAGCAGTTCTTC. This sequence encodes CASSQGNSGVYEQFF.

A single count supports this clone. The CDR3 here is CASSVSGTSSGELFF. As DNA, the CDR3 is TGTGCCAGCAGCGTATCCGGGACTAGTTCCGGGGAGCTGTTTTTT. The V call is TRBV9, the J call TRBJ2-2; 8 nucleotides line up with TRBD2. The CDR3 has 15 residues. V lost 1 base to trimming and J lost 6 bases; unmatched junction nucleotides: 5. Per germline, CDR1 SGDLS and CDR2 YYNGEE.

This chain links TRBV12-5 with TRBJ2-7; D gene unclear. Trimming shortened V by 1 base and J by 6 bases, and 13 bases separated the two germline ends. This CDR3 is built from 14 residues. The germline CDR1 and CDR2 sequences are LGHNT and FRNRAP. The CDR3 protein is CASGLESTVTEQYF. Written as DNA, the CDR3 is TGTGCTAGTGGTTTGGAAAGTACAGTCACCGAGCAGTACTTC.

V usage is TRBV7-9 and J usage is TRBJ2-7; D perhaps matches TRBD2 (5 bases). The V end lost 5 bases, the J end lost 1 base, and 12 bases lay between the germline ends. The CDR3 has 14 residues. Germline CDR1 and CDR2: SEHNR and FQNEAQ (reference sequence). This CDR3 is CASSPPTGSYEQYF. The CDR3 DNA reads TGTGCCAGCAGCCCGCCCACGGGGTCCTACGAGCAGTACTTC.

This clone was counted a few times. The chain couples TRBV6-1 to TRBJ2-2; TRBD1 might be the D (5 bases). The CDR3 length is 16 residues. Germline loops: CDR1 MNHNS, CDR2 SASEGT. V lost 1 base and J 0 bases, leaving 9 bases between the germline ends. The CDR3: CASSEGFRANTGELFF. CDR3 bases: TGTGCCAGCAGTGAAGGGTTCAGGGCGAACACCGGGGAGCTGTTTTTT.

This clone was detected a few times. V usage is TRBV18 and J usage is TRBJ1-3; D is possibly TRBD1 (6 bases). Germline V CDR1 and CDR2: KGHSH, LQKENI. This CDR3 has 15 residues. V gave up 4 bases and J gave up 0 bases, with 10 bases separating them. CDR3 sequence: CASSQGGTSGNTIYF. CDR3 bases: TGTGCCAGCTCACAGGGGGGGACCTCTGGAAACACCATATATTTT.

This chain uses TRBV7-3 with TRBJ1-3, with 8 bases that match TRBD1. CDR3 size: 15 residues. From germline, CDR1 is SGHTA and CDR2 FQGTGA. V trimming: 3 bases; J trimming: 4 bases; junction bases outside the gene matches: 5. CDR3: CASSLGAGGGNTIYF. For the CDR3, the DNA is TGTGCCAGCAGCTTGGGGGCAGGGGGCGGAAACACCATATATTTT. Full variable domain (remainder filled in from reference TRBV7-3 and TRBJ1-3): GAGVSQTPSNKVTEKGKYVELRCDPISGHTALYWYRQSLGQGPEFLIYFQGTGAADDSGLPNDRFFAVRPEGSVSTLKIQRTERGDSAVYLCASSLGAGGGNTIYFGEGSWLTVV.

The chain is built from TRBV7-8 and TRBJ1-1; D remains unclear. Per germline, CDR1 SGHVS and CDR2 FQNEAQ. This CDR3 region has 14 residues. The germline V and J ends were trimmed by 3 bases and 4 bases, with 12 bases remaining between them. The CDR3, as DNA: TGTGCCAGCAGCTTCGGCCGGGGAGGCACTGAAGCTTTCTTT. It translates to CASSFGRGGTEAFF.

The V and J genes are TRBV14 and TRBJ2-1; 10 bases match TRBD2. The CDR3 contains 19 residues. The germline gives CDR1 SGHDN, CDR2 FVKESK. J gave up 7 bases and V 1 base, and 16 bases lay outside the gene matches. The CDR3 DNA is TGTGCCAGCAGCCAAGTCTCTGGGGATAGCGGGAGGCGTCCTAATGAGCAGTTCTTC. This gives the protein CASSQVSGDSGRRPNEQFF.

This clone occurred a few times. V is TRBV6-1 and J is TRBJ2-7; D not resolved. Germline V gives CDR1 MNHNS, CDR2 SASEGT. V was pared by 2 bases and J by 6 bases, with 17 bases between. The CDR3 is 15 residues long. CDR3 nucleotide sequence: TGTGCCAGCAGTGAAATCCCGCCAGGCTCACGCGAGCAGTACTTC. It specifies CASSEIPPGSREQYF.

The CDR3 reads CASSPGTVLEQFF. The CDR3 nucleotides are TGTGCCAGCAGCCCCGGGACAGTCCTTGAGCAGTTCTTC. The V call is TRBV28, the J call TRBJ2-1; 7 bases are a match to TRBD1. CDR3 length equals 13 residues. Per germline, CDR1 MDHEN and CDR2 SYDVKM. V lost 6 bases to trimming and J lost 9 bases; unmatched junction nucleotides: 8.